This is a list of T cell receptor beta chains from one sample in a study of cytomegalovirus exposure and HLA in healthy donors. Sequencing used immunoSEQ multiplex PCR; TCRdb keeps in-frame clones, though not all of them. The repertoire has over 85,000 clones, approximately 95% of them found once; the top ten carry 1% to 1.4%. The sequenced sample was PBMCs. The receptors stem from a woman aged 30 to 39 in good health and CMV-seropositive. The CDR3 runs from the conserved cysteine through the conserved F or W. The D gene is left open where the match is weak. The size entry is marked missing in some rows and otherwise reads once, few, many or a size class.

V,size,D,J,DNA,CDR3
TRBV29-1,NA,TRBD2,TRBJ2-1,TGCAGCGTTGAGGGGGCTAGCGGGACCCACAATGAGCAGTTCTTC,CSVEGASGTHNEQFF
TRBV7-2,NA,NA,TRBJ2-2,TGTGCCAGCAGCTTAATTAGTTTTAGTTCAGGGGAGCTGTTTTTT,CASSLISFSSGELFF
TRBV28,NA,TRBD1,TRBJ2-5,TGTGCCAGCAGTGGGACAGGGGTGCGCGAGACCCAGTACTTC,CASSGTGVRETQYF
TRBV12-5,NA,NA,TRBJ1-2,TGTGCTAGTGGTTTGGTACGGCAGGGGCCTATCTATGGCTACACCTTC,CASGLVRQGPIYGYTF
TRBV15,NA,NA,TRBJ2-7,TGTGCCACCAGCAGCGACTGGGGACTGAAGGGAGTCTACGAGCAGTACTTC,CATSSDWGLKGVYEQYF
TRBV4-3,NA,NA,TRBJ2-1,TGCGCCAGCAGCCGACTTACAGGCAATGAGCAGTTCTTC,CASSRLTGNEQFF
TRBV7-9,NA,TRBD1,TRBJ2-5,TGTGCCAGCAGCTCCGTAACAGGGGGGCGGGAGACCCAGTACTTC,CASSSVTGGRETQYF
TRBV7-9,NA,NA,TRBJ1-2,TGTGCCAGCAGCTCCGGACAAGCCTGGGGTGGCTACACCTTC,CASSSGQAWGGYTF
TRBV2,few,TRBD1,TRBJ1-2,TGTGCCAGCAGTGAAGAGGGGGCCGGGGGAAACTATGGCTACACCTTC,CASSEEGAGGNYGYTF
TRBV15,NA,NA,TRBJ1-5,TGTGCCACCAGCAGAGAGAGAAATCAGCCCCAGCATTTT,CATSRERNQPQHF
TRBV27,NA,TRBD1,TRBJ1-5,TGTGCCACCAGTGATCCCGGGACAGGGCATCAGCCCCAGCATTTT,CATSDPGTGHQPQHF
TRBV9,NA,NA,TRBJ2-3,TGTGCCAGCAGCCTGAAAGGAGCTAGCACAGATACGCAGTATTTT,CASSLKGASTDTQYF
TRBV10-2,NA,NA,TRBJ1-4,TGCGCCAGCAGTGAATACCTCAGGGGCGAAAAACTGTTTTTT,CASSEYLRGEKLFF
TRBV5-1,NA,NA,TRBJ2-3,TGCGCCAGCAGCTTGCAGGGGCTGCTGTATTTT,CASSLQGLLYF
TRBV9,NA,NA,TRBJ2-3,TGTGCCAGCAGCGTCCGGGACACCACAGATACGCAGTATTTT,CASSVRDTTDTQYF
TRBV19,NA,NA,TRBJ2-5,TGTGCCAGTAGTACACAGGGTACGAGGTCAGAGACCCAGTACTTC,CASSTQGTRSETQYF
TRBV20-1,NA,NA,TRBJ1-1,TGCAGTGCTACCCTGGGGGGGAGAGCTTTCTTT,CSATLGGRAFF
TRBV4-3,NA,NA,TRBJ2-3,TGCGCCAGCAGCGAAAGTCACTTTACCACAGATACGCAGTATTTT,CASSESHFTTDTQYF
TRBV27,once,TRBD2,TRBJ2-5,TGTGCCAGCAGTCCAAGGACTAGCGGGGAGACCCAGTACTTC,CASSPRTSGETQYF
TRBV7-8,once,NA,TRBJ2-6,TGTGCCAGCAGCTACCCAACTCCCGGGGTGAGCTCTGGGGCCAACGTCCTGACTTTC,CASSYPTPGVSSGANVLTF
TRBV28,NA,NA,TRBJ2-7,TGTGCCAGCAGTTTAATCGGGGTCGAGCAGTACTTC,CASSLIGVEQYF
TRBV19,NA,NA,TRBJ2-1,TGTGCCAGTAGTATTTCGGGGGTTAATGAGCAGTTCTTC,CASSISGVNEQFF
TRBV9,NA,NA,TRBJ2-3,TGTGCCAGCAGCGTAGGTTTAAGCACAGATACGCAGTATTTT,CASSVGLSTDTQYF
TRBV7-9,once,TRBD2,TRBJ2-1,TGTGCCAGCAAAGGGACTAGCGGGAAAAATGAGCAGTTCTTC,CASKGTSGKNEQFF
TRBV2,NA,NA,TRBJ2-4,TGTGCCAGCAGTGAAGCGCTTCAGGGCAACATTCAGTACTTC,CASSEALQGNIQYF
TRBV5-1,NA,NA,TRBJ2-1,TGCGCCAGCAGCCCGAATCCGGGATCCTCCTACAATGAGCAGTTCTTC,CASSPNPGSSYNEQFF
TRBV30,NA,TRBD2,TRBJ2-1,TGTGCCTGGCGGGGGGCGGGAGGGCCTAATGAGCAGTTCTTC,CAWRGAGGPNEQFF
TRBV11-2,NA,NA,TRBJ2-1,TGTGCCAGCTCCCGTCGGTGGGAGACTAACAATGAGCAGTTCTTC,CASSRRWETNNEQFF
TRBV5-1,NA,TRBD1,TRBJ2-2,TGCGCCAGCAGACCAGCTCAGGGGGCCGGGGAGCTGTTTTTT,CASRPAQGAGELFF
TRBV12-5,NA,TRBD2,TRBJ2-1,TGTGCTAGTGGTTTGATGGCGACTAGCGGGAGGTACAATGAGCAGTTCTTC,CASGLMATSGRYNEQFF
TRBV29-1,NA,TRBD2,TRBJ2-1,TGCAGCGTTGAAGCCTTGGGACTAGCTTCCTACAATGAGCAGTTCTTC,CSVEALGLASYNEQFF
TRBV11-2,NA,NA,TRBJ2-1,TGTGCCAGCAGCTTAGGGGGGCCGACTACACTAACCTACAATGAGCAGTTCTTC,CASSLGGPTTLTYNEQFF
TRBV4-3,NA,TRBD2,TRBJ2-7,TGCGCCAGCAGCCAAGAAGAAGGGACTAGCTACGAGCAGTACTTC,CASSQEEGTSYEQYF
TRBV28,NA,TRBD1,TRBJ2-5,TGTGCCAGCAGTTTCGGGACAGATTATCAAGAGACCCAGTACTTC,CASSFGTDYQETQYF
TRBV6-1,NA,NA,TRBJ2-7,TGTGCCAGCAGGACTAGCTCCTACGAGCAGTACTTC,CASRTSSYEQYF
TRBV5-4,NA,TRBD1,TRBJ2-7,TGTGCCAGCGGGGACAGGGTCGCTAGCGGAAACTCCTACGAGCAGTACTTC,CASGDRVASGNSYEQYF
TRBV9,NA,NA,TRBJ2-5,TGTGCCAGCAGCGAGTCAAGCACGTACCAAGAGACCCAGTACTTC,CASSESSTYQETQYF
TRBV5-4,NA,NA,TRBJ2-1,TGTGCCAGCACATCGGGAACCTACAATGAGCAGTTCTTC,CASTSGTYNEQFF
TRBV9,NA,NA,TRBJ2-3,TGTGCCAGCAGCGTCTCCGGGTGGGGCACAGATACGCAGTATTTT,CASSVSGWGTDTQYF
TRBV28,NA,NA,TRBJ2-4,TGTGCCAGCATGGGGGACGGGAGCCCCCGGGACATTCAGTACTTC,CASMGDGSPRDIQYF
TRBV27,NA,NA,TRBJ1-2,TGTGCCAGCAGCAAGGGACAAGGCTATGGCTACACCTTC,CASSKGQGYGYTF
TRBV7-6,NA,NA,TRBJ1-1,TGTGCCAGCAGCCGAGGGCGGGAAGCTTTCTTT,CASSRGREAFF
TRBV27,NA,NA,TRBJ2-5,TGTGCCAGCAGTTTATTGGGCGGGGAGACCCAGTACTTC,CASSLLGGETQYF
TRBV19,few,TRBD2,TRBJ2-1,TGTGCCAGTAGTATAAGCGCGGGGGGCTCCTACAATGAGCAGTTCTTC,CASSISAGGSYNEQFF
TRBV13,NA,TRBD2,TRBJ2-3,TGTGCCAGCAGCTCGGGACTATCTACAGATACGCAGTATTTT,CASSSGLSTDTQYF
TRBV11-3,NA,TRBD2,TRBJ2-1,TGTGCCAGCAGCATAAGCCGTGGCGGGAGGGCCCACAATGAGCAGTTCTTC,CASSISRGGRAHNEQFF
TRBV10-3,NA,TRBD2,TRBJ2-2,TGTGCCATCAGTGAGCACAAAGCGGGAGGGCCGTGGACCGGGGAGCTGTTTTTT,CAISEHKAGGPWTGELFF
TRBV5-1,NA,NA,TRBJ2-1,TGCGCCAGCAGCCAGCCGAAGGCGGCGAGCTCCTACAATGAGCAGTTCTTC,CASSQPKAASSYNEQFF
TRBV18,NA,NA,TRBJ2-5,TGTGCCAGCTCACCCGCCAGCGGGCGTCAAGAGACCCAGTACTTC,CASSPASGRQETQYF
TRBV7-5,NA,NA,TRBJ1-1,TGTGCCAGAAGCGTAAACAGGGGACACAACACTGAAGCTTTCTTT,CARSVNRGHNTEAFF